These 32 T cell receptor beta chains came from one sample sequenced in a study of blood T cell repertoires in COVID-19. Clones were sequenced by immunoSEQ multiplex PCR, and TCRdb holds only the in-frame ones, with some missing. The sample comprises roughly 81,000 clones, 65% to 85% of which are singletons, and less than 40% rests with the top ten. Sequencing was done on a sample of peripheral blood. The receptors were sampled from a man older than 75 with active or convalescent COVID-19.

The chain links TRBV18 to TRBJ2-5; D gene ambiguous. CDR1 KGHSH and CDR2 LQKENI come from the germline V gene. The CDR3 spans 13 residues. V was cut by 5 bases and J by 1 base, with 8 bases left in between. CDR3 in DNA: TGTGCCAGCTCAGTCAGTGGCCAAGAGACCCAGTACTTC. This gives the protein CASSVSGQETQYF.

The rearrangement uses TRBV7-2 and TRBJ1-6, with D maybe TRBD1 (5 bases). The CDR3 is 16 residues long. The V end lost 2 bases, the J end lost 0 bases, and 8 bases lay between the germline ends. Germline lookup yields CDR1 SGHTA and CDR2 FQGNSA. CDR3 coding DNA: TGTGCCAGCAGCTTACGGGGGTCCTCCTATAATTCACCCCTCCACTTT. This sequence encodes CASSLRGSSYNSPLHF.

V and J are TRBV30 and TRBJ2-7, with D hard to call. The V end lost 0 bases, the J end lost 3 bases, and 6 bases lay between the germline ends. The CDR3 loop spans 12 amino acids. Germline V gives CDR1 GTSNPN, CDR2 SVGIG (reference sequence). As DNA, the CDR3 is TGTGCCTGGAGTGTATCAGGCTACGAGCAGTACTTC. Translation: CAWSVSGYEQYF.

The V gene is TRBV11-2, the J gene TRBJ1-3; D unresolved. V gave up 2 bases and J gave up 0 bases, with 17 bases separating them. The length of the CDR3 is 18 residues. Germline CDR1 reads SGHAT; CDR2 reads FQNNGV. CDR3 sequence reads: CASSLLAIVVGSGNTIYF. The CDR3 DNA follows: TGTGCCAGCAGCTTACTCGCGATCGTTGTCGGCTCTGGAAACACCATATATTTT.

V and J are TRBV5-1 and TRBJ2-3; possible D gene TRBD2, 6 bases. Per the germline V gene, CDR1 is SGHRS and CDR2 is YFSETQ. CDR3 length: 15 residues. Trimming stripped 2 bases from V and 0 bases from J, with 10 bases between. CDR3 loop: CASSFRSGSTDTQYF. The CDR3 DNA reads as TGCGCCAGCAGCTTTCGGAGCGGGAGCACAGATACGCAGTATTTT. The variable domain in full, completed from reference TRBV5-1 and TRBJ2-3, reads KAGVTQTPRYLIKTRGQQVTLSCSPISGHRSVSWYQQTPGQGLQFLFEYFSETQRNKGNFPGRFSGRQFSNSRSEMNVSTLELGDSALYLCASSFRSGSTDTQYFGPGTRLTVL.

The chain is built from TRBV11-2 and TRBJ1-1; D not certain. CDR1 SGHAT and CDR2 FQNNGV come from the germline V gene. This CDR3 has 15 amino acids. The ends were cut back, 6 bases at V and 0 bases at J, with 14 bases in the middle. For the CDR3, the DNA is TGTGCCAGCAGGGTGGCGGGGAGATTGAACACTGAAGCTTTCTTT. It is translated as CASRVAGRLNTEAFF.

The chain couples TRBV4-1 to TRBJ2-3; a possible D gene is TRBD2 (5 bases). The CDR3 is made up of 17 amino acids. Trimming stripped 4 bases from V and 2 bases from J, with 19 bases between. Germline CDR1 MGHRA, CDR2 YSYEKL. CDR3 sequence: CASSPEVGTALTDTQYF. CDR3 nucleotide sequence: TGCGCCAGCAGCCCGGAGGTGGGCACCGCGCTCACAGATACGCAGTATTTT.

CDR3 in amino acids: CASSPGTSGNTGELFF. CDR3 sequence (DNA): TGTGCCAGCAGCCCAGGGACTAGCGGAAACACCGGGGAGCTGTTTTTT. The chain recombines TRBV5-4 with TRBJ2-2; 11 nucleotides align to TRBD2. CDR1 is SGHNT and CDR2 is YYREEE in the germline V gene (reference sequence). J was trimmed by 2 bases and V by 4 bases; bases with no gene match: 4. The CDR3 length is 16 residues.

The CDR3 region is CASSFSGQANIQYF. DNA for the CDR3: TGTGCCAGCAGCTTCTCCGGACAGGCTAACATTCAGTACTTC. The chain uses TRBV7-2 and TRBJ2-4; 7 nucleotides match TRBD1. V dropped 3 bases and J dropped 7; count of bases not matched to a gene: 6. There are 14 residues in the CDR3. Germline CDR1 and CDR2: SGHTA and FQGNSA.

This chain uses TRBV5-6 with TRBJ2-5, with TRBD1 matching over 7 bases. The CDR3 length is 16 residues. Germline V gene sequence: CDR1 SGHDT, CDR2 YYEEEE. With 4 bases clipped from V and 7 bases from J, the junction kept 16 bases outside the gene matches. DNA of the CDR3: TGTGCCAGCAGCCTAAACAGGGGCCCCACCCTCGGGACCCAGTACTTC. Protein product: CASSLNRGPTLGTQYF. Complete variable domain (other parts from reference TRBV5-6 and TRBJ2-5): DAGVTQSPTHLIKTRGQQVTLRCSPKSGHDTVSWYQQALGQGPQFIFQYYEEEERQRGNFPDRFSGHQFPNYSSELNVNALLLGDSALYLCASSLNRGPTLGTQYFGPGTRLLVL.

V and J are TRBV10-1 and TRBJ2-2; possible D gene TRBD2, 7 bases. Trimming removed 3 bases at V and 5 bases at J, with 13 bases between. CDR1 and CDR2 from the germline V gene are WNHNN and SYGVQD (reference sequence). The CDR3 contains 15 residues. The CDR3 loop reads CASSDEGGGTGELFF. CDR3 nucleotides: TGCGCCAGCAGTGATGAGGGAGGGGGGACCGGGGAGCTGTTTTTT.

This chain connects TRBV12-2 to TRBJ1-1. TRBV12-2 is a known pseudogene. This CDR3 contains 12 residues. The CDR3 sequence: CASRPLAALAFF. DNA of the CDR3: TGTGCAAGTCGCCCCCTAGCGGCTCTAGCTTTCTTT.

The chain couples TRBV7-3 to TRBJ1-1, with TRBD1 matching 7 bases. There are 16 residues in the CDR3. V shed 1 base, J shed 4 bases, and the junction held 9 bases outside the gene matches. Germline CDR1 is SGHTA and CDR2 is FQGTGA. In DNA, the CDR3 is TGTGCCAGCAGCTTAAGAGGCCCTCAGGGGGGCACTGAAGCTTTCTTT. Its protein is CASSLRGPQGGTEAFF.

The chain couples TRBV11-2 to TRBJ2-2; TRBD2 matches 7 bases. CDR3 length: 16 residues. V lost 2 bases to trimming and J lost 4 bases; unmatched junction nucleotides: 7. Germline values: CDR1 SGHAT, CDR2 FQNNGV. The CDR3 bases are TGTGCCAGCAGCTTATGGGCGGGAGCCGGCACCGGGGAGCTGTTTTTT. Amino acids: CASSLWAGAGTGELFF.

The chain is built from TRBV6-2 or TRBV6-3 and TRBJ2-7; possibly TRBD1 for D (5 bases). The CDR3 sequence is 14 residues long. V was pared by 3 bases and J by 1 base, with 10 bases between. Germline V gene sequence: CDR1 MNHEY, CDR2 SVGEGT. The CDR3 sequence: CASSYQGRSYEQYF. Written as DNA, the CDR3 is TGTGCCAGCAGTTATCAGGGTCGGTCCTACGAGCAGTACTTC.

The rearrangement joins TRBV5-1 to TRBJ2-7, with 9 nucleotides matching TRBD1. V lost 2 bases, J lost 7 bases, and 10 bases stayed unmatched. The CDR3 has 15 residues. Looked up from germline, CDR1 is SGHRS and CDR2 is YFSETQ. The CDR3 spells CASSFGDRVPGEQYF. CDR3 nucleotides: TGCGCCAGCAGCTTCGGGGACAGGGTACCGGGGGAGCAGTACTTC.

The chain couples TRBV10-1 to TRBJ2-1; 14 bases line up with TRBD2. V lost 5 bases to trimming and J lost 7 bases; unmatched junction nucleotides: 4. The CDR3 is 15 amino acids. Germline V gene sequence: CDR1 WNHNN, CDR2 SYGVQD (reference sequence). The CDR3 nucleotides are TGCGCCAGCAGTCCGGGACTAGCGGGAGCTAATGAGCAGTTCTTC. This codes for CASSPGLAGANEQFF.

This chain uses TRBV27 with TRBJ2-7; D possibly corresponds to TRBD2 (6 bases). With 6 bases removed from V and 0 bases from J, the gap between germline ends came to 15 bases. Germline CDR1 and CDR2: MNHEY and SMNVEV (reference sequence). The CDR3 contains 15 residues. The CDR3 here is CASSRAGTRSYEQYF. The CDR3 DNA reads TGTGCCAGCAGCCGCGCCGGGACTCGCTCCTACGAGCAGTACTTC.

The CDR3 coding sequence is TGTGCCAGCAGTGGGGGACTAGCGGGAGTAGAGACCCAGTACTTC. Its translation: CASSGGLAGVETQYF. This chain uses TRBV6-2 or TRBV6-3 with TRBJ2-5; TRBD2 matches 14 bases. Germline V gene lookup returns CDR1 MNHEY and CDR2 SVGEGT. This CDR3 has 15 residues. V lost 5 bases and J lost 4; bases outside the gene matches: 3.

The gene calls are TRBV7-9 and TRBJ2-2; TRBD1 aligns across 8 bases. The CDR3 spans 14 residues. The V gene's germline CDR1 is SEHNR and CDR2 FQNEAQ (reference sequence). The V segment lost 4 bases and the J segment 8 bases; nucleotides outside the gene matches: 6. Written as DNA, the CDR3 is TGTGCCAGCAGCTCCGGACAGGGAACGGGGGAGCTGTTTTTT. Its translation: CASSSGQGTGELFF.

The chain recombines TRBV3-1 (or the pseudogene TRBV3-2) with TRBJ2-1; TRBD2 matches 11 bases. Germline V gene lookup returns CDR1 LGHDT and CDR2 YNNKEL (reference sequence). This CDR3 region has 13 residues. With 6 bases clipped from V and 7 bases from J, the junction kept 2 bases outside the gene matches. For the CDR3, the DNA is TGTGCCAGCAGACTAGCGGGGGTGAATGAGCAGTTCTTC. Protein: CASRLAGVNEQFF.

The chain couples TRBV19 to TRBJ2-7, with TRBD2 matching 7 bases. The CDR3 totals 16 residues. V lost 1 base to trimming and J lost 3 bases; unmatched junction nucleotides: 9. CDR1 is LNHDA, CDR2 SQIVND, per germline (reference sequence). CDR3 DNA: TGTGCCAGTAGTATAGGCTCACGGGGACTAATCTACGAGCAGTACTTC. As protein: CASSIGSRGLIYEQYF.

The count of this clone is one. The chain uses TRBV11-3 and TRBJ2-1, with 11 bases identical to TRBD2. The CDR3 loop spans 14 amino acids. J lost 8 bases, V lost 1 base, and 1 base had no gene match. In germline, CDR1 is SGHNT, CDR2 YENEEA. The CDR3: CASSLGTSGYEQFF. In DNA, the CDR3 is TGTGCCAGCAGCTTAGGGACTAGCGGGTATGAGCAGTTCTTC. Looking up the rest from reference TRBV11-3 and TRBJ2-1 gives the full variable domain: EAGVVQSPRYKIIEKKQPVAFWCNPISGHNTLYWYLQNLGQGPELLIRYENEEAVDDSQLPKDRFSAERLKGVDSTLKIQPAELGDSAVYLCASSLGTSGYEQFFGPGTRLTVL.

For the CDR3, the DNA is TGCGCCAGCAGCTCTTTCACTAGCGGGGACTACAATGAGCAGTTCTTC. The encoded protein is CASSSFTSGDYNEQFF. J is TRBJ2-1 and V is TRBV5-1, with TRBD2 matching 10 bases. Losses at the gene ends were 3 bases for V and 3 bases for J; bases not matched to a gene: 6. CDR1 and CDR2 (germline): SGHRS, YFSETQ. This CDR3 spans 16 amino acids.

The chain recombines TRBV19 with TRBJ1-2, with D possibly TRBD1 on 6 matching bases. The V gene's germline CDR1 is LNHDA and CDR2 SQIVND (reference sequence). V was cut by 3 bases and J by 5 bases, with 13 bases left in between. This CDR3 has 14 amino acids. The CDR3 DNA is TGTGCCAGTAGTATTCAGGGGTTCGGGTATGGCTACACCTTC. Amino acids: CASSIQGFGYGYTF.

The J gene is TRBJ1-1, the V gene TRBV6-5; possible D gene TRBD1, 6 bases. Germline values: CDR1 MNHEY, CDR2 SVGAGI. Between the trimmed V and J ends, which lost 8 bases and 8 bases, there was a span of 15 bases. This CDR3 region has 12 residues. The CDR3 region has the DNA TGTGCCAGCGGAGGGGGGGCAGGGGAAGCTTTCTTT. The encoded protein is CASGGGAGEAFF.

The V and J genes are TRBV20-1 and TRBJ1-5; D is undetermined. Between the trimmed V and J ends, which lost 3 bases and 0 bases, there was a span of 9 bases. Germline V gene lookup returns CDR1 DFQATT and CDR2 SNEGSKA (reference sequence). This CDR3 contains 14 residues. CDR3: CSASPPYSNQPQHF. Here the CDR3 DNA reads TGCAGTGCTAGTCCCCCTTATAGCAATCAGCCCCAGCATTTT.

This clone was detected a few times. This chain uses TRBV7-9 with TRBJ2-1, with TRBD2 matching 13 bases. J was trimmed by 0 bases and V by 5 bases; bases with no gene match: 7. Looked up from germline, CDR1 is SEHNR and CDR2 is FQNEAQ (reference sequence). The CDR3 is 18 residues long. CDR3 bases: TGTGCCAGCAGCACCCCGACTAGCGGGGGGTCCTCCTACAATGAGCAGTTCTTC. It is translated as CASSTPTSGGSSYNEQFF.

CDR3 residues: CASSLGTSGGPYEQYF. CDR3 nucleotides: TGTGCCAGCAGCTTAGGAACTAGCGGGGGCCCCTACGAGCAGTACTTC. The chain employs TRBV7-8 and TRBJ2-7; 11 bases fit TRBD2. Germline V gives CDR1 SGHVS, CDR2 FQNEAQ. This CDR3 has 16 amino acids. V was pared by 1 base and J by 2 bases, with 4 bases of the junction left unmatched.

CDR3 sequence (DNA): TGTGCCAGCAGCCAAGGCACTAGGGGGTCATTCCAAGAGACCCAGTACTTC. It encodes CASSQGTRGSFQETQYF. This sequence joins TRBV14 and TRBJ2-5; D is perhaps TRBD1 (6 bases). Germline lookup yields CDR1 SGHDN and CDR2 FVKESK. The germline V and J ends were trimmed by 1 base and 1 base, with 16 bases remaining between them. CDR3 length: 17 residues.

This sequence joins TRBV5-1 and TRBJ1-1; 7 bases map to TRBD1. The CDR3 sequence is 14 residues long. Germline V gene data show CDR1 as SGHRS and CDR2 as YFSETQ. Unmatched junction bases numbered 9, after V lost 4 bases and J lost 6 bases. The CDR3: CASSLSGQVAEAFF. DNA for the CDR3: TGCGCCAGCAGCCTCTCAGGACAGGTCGCTGAAGCTTTCTTT. The full variable domain, rest sourced from reference TRBV5-1 and TRBJ1-1, is KAGVTQTPRYLIKTRGQQVTLSCSPISGHRSVSWYQQTPGQGLQFLFEYFSETQRNKGNFPGRFSGRQFSNSRSEMNVSTLELGDSALYLCASSLSGQVAEAFFGQGTRLTVV.

CDR3 protein: CASSYLRLAHNYNEQFF. The DNA of the CDR3 is TGTGCCAGCAGTTACCTCAGACTAGCACACAATTACAATGAGCAGTTCTTC. The chain employs TRBV6-2 or TRBV6-3 and TRBJ2-1, with 7 positions matching TRBD2. The CDR3 spans 17 residues. The J segment lost 4 bases and the V segment lost 2 bases, leaving 11 bases of the junction unmatched. Germline V gene lookup returns CDR1 MNHEY and CDR2 SVGEGT.